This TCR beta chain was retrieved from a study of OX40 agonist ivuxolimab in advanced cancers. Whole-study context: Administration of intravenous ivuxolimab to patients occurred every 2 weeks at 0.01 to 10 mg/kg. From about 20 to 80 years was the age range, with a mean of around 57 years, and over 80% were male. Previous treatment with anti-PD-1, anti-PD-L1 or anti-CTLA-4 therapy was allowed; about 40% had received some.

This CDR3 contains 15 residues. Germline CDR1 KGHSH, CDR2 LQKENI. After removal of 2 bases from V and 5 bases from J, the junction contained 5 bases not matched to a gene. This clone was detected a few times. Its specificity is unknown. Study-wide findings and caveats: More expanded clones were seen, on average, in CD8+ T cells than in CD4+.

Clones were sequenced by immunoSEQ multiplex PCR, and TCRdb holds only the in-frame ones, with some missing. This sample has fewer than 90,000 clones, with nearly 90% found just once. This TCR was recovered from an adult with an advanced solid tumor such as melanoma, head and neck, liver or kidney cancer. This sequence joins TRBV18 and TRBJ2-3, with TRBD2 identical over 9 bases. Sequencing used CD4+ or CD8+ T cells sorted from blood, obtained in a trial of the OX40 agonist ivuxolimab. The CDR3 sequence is CASSPLAGVRDTQYF. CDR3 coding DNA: TGTGCCAGCTCACCATTAGCGGGAGTGAGAGATACGCAGTATTTT.